The present T cell receptor (beta chain) was sequenced within a study of OX40 agonist ivuxolimab in advanced cancers. Study results and caveats: Dosing at 0.1 to 3.0 mg/kg was accompanied by clonal expansion of CD4+ and CD8+ blood T cells by week 6.

Comment on this clone: The antigen remains unidentified.

Assay: immunoSEQ multiplex PCR; the TCRdb copy retains only in-frame clones and omits some. Of around 63,000 clones in the sample, nearly 95% were seen once. The CDR3 is 15 residues long. CDR1 is SEHNR, CDR2 FQNEAQ, per germline (reference sequence). Trimming took 4 bases from V and 5 from J, leaving 14 bases between them. The TCR originated in an adult with an advanced solid tumor such as melanoma, head and neck, liver or kidney cancer. This chain connects TRBV7-9 to TRBJ2-2; D ambiguous. The sequences come from CD4+ or CD8+ T cells sorted from blood, collected in a trial of the OX40 agonist ivuxolimab. The CDR3 protein is CASSYTRLPTGELFF. As DNA, the CDR3 is TGTGCCAGCAGCTACACCCGCCTCCCTACCGGGGAGCTGTTTTTT.